This T cell receptor beta chain was obtained from a study of technical replicates of blood from several donors. The CDR3 is 17 amino acids. V shed 6 bases and J 6 bases; nucleotides not matched to a gene: 19. Germline values: CDR1 SGHTA, CDR2 FQGTGA. The data were produced by immunoSEQ multiplex PCR, yet TCRdb's version contains in-frame clones alone and is incomplete. The table shows about 97,000 clones, with about 95% occurring only once. This receptor was obtained from a human donor in good health. The V and J genes are TRBV7-3 and TRBJ1-2; TRBD1 matches 7 bases. The sequenced material came from T cells isolated from PBMCs. The chain's CDR3 is CASSSTGYFSLADGYTF. CDR3 DNA sequence: TGTGCCAGCAGTTCGACAGGGTACTTTTCATTGGCGGATGGCTACACCTTC.